This record concerns one T cell receptor beta chain sequence. What it recognizes is unknown. The CDR3 has 13 amino acids. The V gene's germline CDR1 is LNHDA and CDR2 SQIVND (reference sequence). V was trimmed by 3 bases and J by 4 bases, leaving 9 bases between them. The data derive from a study of cytomegalovirus exposure and HLA in healthy donors. For the study at large: Early on, a data release was issued that held about 85 million unique TCRs from HLA-typed donors.

With 60 Vbeta and 13 Jbeta primers, the PCR was carried out. TCRdb's table, derived via immunoSEQ multiplex PCR, lists solely in-frame clones and lacks some. The sample gives more than 150,000 clones, 80% of which show up once; 0.65% to 0.75% is in the top ten. Study results and limitations: Relative to equally common others, HLA-associated TCR beta chains showed greater clonal expansion in a later analysis.

The sequenced sample was PBMCs. This clonotype was obtained from a boy younger than 18 in good health and CMV-seronegative. The V and J genes are TRBV19 and TRBJ1-1; no clear D gene. The CDR3 DNA is TGTGCCAGTAGTATGGAGATACCCACTGAAGCTTTCTTT. Its protein is CASSMEIPTEAFF.